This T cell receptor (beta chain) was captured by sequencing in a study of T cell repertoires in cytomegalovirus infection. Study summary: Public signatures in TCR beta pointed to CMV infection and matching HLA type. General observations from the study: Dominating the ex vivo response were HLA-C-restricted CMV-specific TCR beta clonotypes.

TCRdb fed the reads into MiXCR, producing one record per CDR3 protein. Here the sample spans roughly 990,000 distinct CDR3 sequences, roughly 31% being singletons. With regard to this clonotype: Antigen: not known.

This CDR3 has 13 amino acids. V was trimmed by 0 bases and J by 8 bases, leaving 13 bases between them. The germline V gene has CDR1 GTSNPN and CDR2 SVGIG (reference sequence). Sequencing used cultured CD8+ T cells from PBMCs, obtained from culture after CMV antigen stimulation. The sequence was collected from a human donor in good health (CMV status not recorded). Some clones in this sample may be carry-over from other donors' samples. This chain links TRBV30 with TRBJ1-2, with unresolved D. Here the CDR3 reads CAWSVPVPGGYTF. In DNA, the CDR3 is TGTGCCTGGAGTGTACCCGTCCCAGGAGGCTACACCTTC.